The 10 T cell receptor beta chains below come from one sample, sequenced in a study of cytomegalovirus exposure and HLA in healthy donors. The PCR used 60 Vbeta and 13 Jbeta primers. Profiled with immunoSEQ multiplex PCR; TCRdb holds only in-frame clones, not every one. The table lists 150,000 to 200,000 clones, 79% of them singletons. Sequencing was carried out using PBMCs. Receptors originate from a woman aged 45 to 65 in good health and CMV-seronegative.

The rearrangement joins TRBV5-4 to TRBJ2-2; D remains unclear. The CDR3 length is 15 residues. V lost 4 bases to trimming and J lost 1 base, with 11 bases between them. CDR1 is SGHNT and CDR2 is YYREEE in the germline V gene (reference sequence). The CDR3 coding sequence is TGTGCCAGCAGCGCAGGCTCCAGGAACACCGGGGAGCTGTTTTTT. Residues: CASSAGSRNTGELFF.

V and J are TRBV18 and TRBJ2-5; no definite D call. V shed 0 bases and J shed 5 bases, with 10 bases lying between them. Germline CDR1 is KGHSH and CDR2 is LQKENI. The CDR3 length is 14 residues. The CDR3 loop is CASSPPSRRETQYF. CDR3 sequence (DNA): TGTGCCAGCTCACCACCGTCCAGGCGTGAGACCCAGTACTTC.

In DNA form, the CDR3 reads TGTGCCAGCAGTCCAAATCAGCCCCAGCATTTT. As protein: CASSPNQPQHF. The chain uses TRBV6-9 and TRBJ1-5, with D unresolved. This CDR3 is built from 11 residues. CDR1 and CDR2 (germline): MNHGY, SVAAGI. V dropped 5 bases and J dropped 4 bases, with 3 bases sitting between them.

The chain couples TRBV7-9 to TRBJ2-2; D remains ambiguous. The V end lost 6 bases, the J end lost 3 bases, and 8 bases lay between the germline ends. The CDR3 length is 13 residues. CDR1 and CDR2 (germline): SEHNR, FQNEAQ (reference sequence). The CDR3 protein is CASSLTDTGELFF. As DNA, the CDR3 is TGTGCCAGCAGTCTAACAGACACCGGGGAGCTGTTTTTT.

The chain uses TRBV4-1 and TRBJ2-1, with D maybe TRBD1 (6 bases). The CDR3 is made up of 14 amino acids. The V and J ends lost 5 bases and 8 bases respectively, with 16 bases between them. Germline-derived CDR1 and CDR2 are MGHRA and YSYEKL. The CDR3 reads CASSRGLGLDEQFF. The DNA of the CDR3 is TGCGCCAGCAGCAGGGGGTTGGGTTTGGATGAGCAGTTCTTC.

This chain uses TRBV27 with TRBJ2-2; D is unclear. The germline gives CDR1 MNHEY, CDR2 SMNVEV (reference sequence). V was clipped by 5 bases and J by 4 bases, with 8 bases between them. The CDR3 loop spans 13 amino acids. CDR3 nucleotides: TGTGCCAGCAGTCCTCGTCCCACCGGGGAGCTGTTTTTT. Residues: CASSPRPTGELFF.

This rearrangement joins TRBV4-3 to TRBJ1-3; D is undetermined. The CDR3 is 16 residues long. CDR1 is LGHNA and CDR2 is YSLEER in the germline V gene. V lost 0 bases to trimming and J lost 4 bases, with 13 bases between them. CDR3: CASSQDSGQAGNTIYF. The CDR3 bases are TGCGCCAGCAGCCAAGATAGCGGTCAGGCCGGAAACACCATATATTTT.

The chain is built from TRBV7-2 and TRBJ2-3; 7 nucleotides agree with TRBD2. This CDR3 contains 15 residues. Per germline, CDR1 SGHTA and CDR2 FQGNSA. V shed 3 bases, J shed 6 bases, and the junction held 9 bases outside the gene matches. The CDR3 loop is CASSLGGRAMDTQYF. The CDR3 DNA reads TGTGCCAGCAGCTTGGGGGGGAGGGCGATGGATACGCAGTATTTT. The complete variable domain, with remaining parts taken from reference TRBV7-2 and TRBJ2-3, reads GAGVSQSPSNKVTEKGKDVELRCDPISGHTALYWYRQSLGQGLEFLIYFQGNSAPDKSGLPSDRFSAERTGGSVSTLTIQRTQQEDSAVYLCASSLGGRAMDTQYFGPGTRLTVL.

The J gene is TRBJ2-3, the V gene TRBV29-1; 7 bases agree with TRBD2. CDR3 size: 11 residues. Germline V gene data show CDR1 as SQVTM and CDR2 as ANQGSEA. The CDR3 here is CSYLSSGPQYF. CDR3 DNA sequence: TGCAGTTACCTGTCTAGCGGTCCGCAGTATTTT.

The V gene is TRBV7-2, the J gene TRBJ2-7, with 12 bases lining up with TRBD2. The V and J ends lost 1 base and 7 bases, in that order; junction bases with no gene match: 5. Germline values: CDR1 SGHTA, CDR2 FQGNSA. This CDR3 has 15 amino acids. The DNA for the CDR3 is TGTGCCAGCAGCTTAGTGGCGACTAGCGGGGGAGAGCAGTACTTC. Translated, it gives CASSLVATSGGEQYF.